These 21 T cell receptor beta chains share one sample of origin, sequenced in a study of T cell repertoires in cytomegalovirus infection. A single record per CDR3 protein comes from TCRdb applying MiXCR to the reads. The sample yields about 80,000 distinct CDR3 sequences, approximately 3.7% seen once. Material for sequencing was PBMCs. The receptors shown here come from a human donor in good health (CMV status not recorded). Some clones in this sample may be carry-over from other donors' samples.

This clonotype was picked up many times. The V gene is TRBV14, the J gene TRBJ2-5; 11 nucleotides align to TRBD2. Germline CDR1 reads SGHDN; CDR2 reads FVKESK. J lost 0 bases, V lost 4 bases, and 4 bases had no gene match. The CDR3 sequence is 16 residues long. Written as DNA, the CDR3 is TGTGCCAGCAGCCCCACTAGCGGGGGTTACCAAGAGACCCAGTACTTC. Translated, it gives CASSPTSGGYQETQYF.

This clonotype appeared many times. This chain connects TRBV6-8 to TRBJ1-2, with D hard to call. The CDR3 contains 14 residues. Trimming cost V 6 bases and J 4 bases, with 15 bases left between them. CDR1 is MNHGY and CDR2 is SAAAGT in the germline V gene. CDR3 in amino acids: CASRPAGSLYGYTF. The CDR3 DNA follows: TGTGCCAGCAGACCTGCGGGGTCCCTCTATGGCTACACCTTC.

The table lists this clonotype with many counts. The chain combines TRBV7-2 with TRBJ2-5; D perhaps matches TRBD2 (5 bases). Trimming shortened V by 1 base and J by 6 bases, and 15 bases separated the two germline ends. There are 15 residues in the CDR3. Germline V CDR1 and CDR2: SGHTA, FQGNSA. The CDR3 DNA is TGTGCCAGCAGCTTAGAAAGGCTCCTAGCCAAGACCCAGTACTTC. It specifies CASSLERLLAKTQYF.

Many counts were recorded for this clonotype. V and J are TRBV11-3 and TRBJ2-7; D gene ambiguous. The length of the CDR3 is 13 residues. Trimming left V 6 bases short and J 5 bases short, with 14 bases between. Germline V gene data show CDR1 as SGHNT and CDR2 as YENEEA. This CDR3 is CASSSSQVDEQYF. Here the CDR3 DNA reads TGTGCCAGCAGTAGTTCCCAGGTCGACGAGCAGTACTTC.

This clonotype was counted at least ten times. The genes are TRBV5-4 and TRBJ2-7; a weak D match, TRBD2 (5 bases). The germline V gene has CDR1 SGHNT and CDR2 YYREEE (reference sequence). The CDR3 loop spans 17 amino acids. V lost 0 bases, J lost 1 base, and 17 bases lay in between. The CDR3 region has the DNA TGTGCCAGCAGCTTGGGCGTCGGAGAGCGGACGTCCTACGAGCAGTACTTC. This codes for CASSLGVGERTSYEQYF.

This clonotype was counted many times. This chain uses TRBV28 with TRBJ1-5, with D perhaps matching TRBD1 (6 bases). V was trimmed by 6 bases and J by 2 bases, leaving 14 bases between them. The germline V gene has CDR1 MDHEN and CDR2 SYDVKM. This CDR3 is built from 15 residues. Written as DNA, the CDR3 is TGTGCCAGCAGCGCAGGGGAGATTGGCAATCAGCCCCAGCATTTT. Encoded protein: CASSAGEIGNQPQHF.

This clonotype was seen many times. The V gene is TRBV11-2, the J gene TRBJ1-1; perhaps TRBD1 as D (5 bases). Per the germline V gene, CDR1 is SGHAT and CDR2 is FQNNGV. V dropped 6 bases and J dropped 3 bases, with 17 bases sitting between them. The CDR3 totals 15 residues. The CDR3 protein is CASSSIGRGYTEAFF. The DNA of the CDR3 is TGTGCCAGCAGTTCCATCGGACGGGGCTACACTGAAGCTTTCTTT.

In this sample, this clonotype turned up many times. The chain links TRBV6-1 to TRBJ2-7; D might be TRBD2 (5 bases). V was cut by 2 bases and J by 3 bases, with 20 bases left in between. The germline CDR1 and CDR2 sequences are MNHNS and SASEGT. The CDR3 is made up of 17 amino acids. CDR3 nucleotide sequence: TGTGCCAGCAGTGAAAAAACGAGAACTAGAGGGATCTACGAGCAGTACTTC. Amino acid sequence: CASSEKTRTRGIYEQYF.

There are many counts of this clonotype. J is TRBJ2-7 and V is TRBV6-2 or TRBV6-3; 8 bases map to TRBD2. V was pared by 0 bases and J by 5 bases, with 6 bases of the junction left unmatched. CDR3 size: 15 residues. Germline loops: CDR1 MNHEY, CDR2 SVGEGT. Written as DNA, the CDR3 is TGTGCCAGCAGTTACTCGGGACTAGAATGGAACGAGCAGTACTTC. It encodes CASSYSGLEWNEQYF.

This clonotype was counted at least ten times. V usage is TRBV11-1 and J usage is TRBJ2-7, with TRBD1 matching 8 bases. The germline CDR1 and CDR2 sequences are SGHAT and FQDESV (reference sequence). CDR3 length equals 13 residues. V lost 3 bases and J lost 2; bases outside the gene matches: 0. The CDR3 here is CASSLDRAYEQYF. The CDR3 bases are TGTGCCAGCAGCTTGGACAGGGCCTACGAGCAGTACTTC.

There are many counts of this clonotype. The CDR3 protein is CASSRQPPGSGANVLTF. In DNA, the CDR3 is TGTGCCAGCAGTCGACAGCCCCCCGGGTCTGGGGCCAACGTCCTGACTTTC. This chain links TRBV2 with TRBJ2-6; maybe TRBD1 (5 bases). This CDR3 has 17 amino acids. Germline CDR1 reads SNHLY; CDR2 reads FYNNEI. Trimming shortened V by 5 bases and J by 1 base, and 15 bases separated the two germline ends.

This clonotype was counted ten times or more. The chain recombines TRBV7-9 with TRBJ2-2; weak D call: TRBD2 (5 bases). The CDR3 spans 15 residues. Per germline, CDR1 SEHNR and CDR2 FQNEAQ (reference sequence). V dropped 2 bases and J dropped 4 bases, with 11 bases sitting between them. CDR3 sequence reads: CASSLNPGGTGELFF. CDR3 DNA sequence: TGTGCCAGCAGCTTAAACCCAGGAGGCACCGGGGAGCTGTTTTTT. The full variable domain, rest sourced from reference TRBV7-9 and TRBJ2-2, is DTGVSQNPRHKITKRGQNVTFRCDPISEHNRLYWYRQTLGQGPEFLTYFQNEAQLEKSRLLSDRFSAERPKGSFSTLEIQRTEQGDSAMYLCASSLNPGGTGELFFGEGSRLTVL.

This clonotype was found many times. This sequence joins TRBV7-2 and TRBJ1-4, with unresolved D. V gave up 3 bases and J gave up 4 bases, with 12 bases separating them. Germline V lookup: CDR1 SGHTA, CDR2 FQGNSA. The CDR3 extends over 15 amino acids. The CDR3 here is CASSFGGGDNEKLFF. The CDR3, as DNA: TGTGCCAGCAGCTTTGGAGGCGGGGATAATGAAAAACTGTTTTTT.

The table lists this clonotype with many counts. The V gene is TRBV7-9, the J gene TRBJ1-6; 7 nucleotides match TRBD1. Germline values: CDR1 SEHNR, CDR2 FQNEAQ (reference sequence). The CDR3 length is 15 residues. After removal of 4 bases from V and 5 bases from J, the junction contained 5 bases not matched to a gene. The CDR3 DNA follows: TGTGCCAGCAGCTCAAGGGGGCAGAATAATTCACCCCTCCACTTT. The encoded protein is CASSSRGQNNSPLHF. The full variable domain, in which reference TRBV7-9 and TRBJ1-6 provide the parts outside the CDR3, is DTGVSQNPRHKITKRGQNVTFRCDPISEHNRLYWYRQTLGQGPEFLTYFQNEAQLEKSRLLSDRFSAERPKGSFSTLEIQRTEQGDSAMYLCASSSRGQNNSPLHFGNGTRLTVT.

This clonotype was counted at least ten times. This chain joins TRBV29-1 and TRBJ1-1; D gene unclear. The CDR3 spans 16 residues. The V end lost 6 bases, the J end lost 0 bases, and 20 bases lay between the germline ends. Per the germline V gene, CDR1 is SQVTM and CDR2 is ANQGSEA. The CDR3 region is CSVPRFPTHMNTEAFF. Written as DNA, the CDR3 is TGCAGCGTCCCAAGGTTCCCCACTCACATGAACACTGAAGCTTTCTTT.

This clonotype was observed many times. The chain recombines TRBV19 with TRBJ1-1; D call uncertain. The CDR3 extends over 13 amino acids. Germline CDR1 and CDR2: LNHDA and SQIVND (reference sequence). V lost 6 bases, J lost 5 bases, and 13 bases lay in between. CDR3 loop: CASSPLGYTEAFF. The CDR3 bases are TGTGCCAGTAGCCCCTTGGGTTATACTGAAGCTTTCTTT.

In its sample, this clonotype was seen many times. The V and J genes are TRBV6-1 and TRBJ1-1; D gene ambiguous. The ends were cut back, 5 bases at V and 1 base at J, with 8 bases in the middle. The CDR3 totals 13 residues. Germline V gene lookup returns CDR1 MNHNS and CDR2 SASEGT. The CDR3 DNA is TGTGCCAGCAGTTGGGTTGGGAACACTGAAGCTTTCTTT. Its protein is CASSWVGNTEAFF.

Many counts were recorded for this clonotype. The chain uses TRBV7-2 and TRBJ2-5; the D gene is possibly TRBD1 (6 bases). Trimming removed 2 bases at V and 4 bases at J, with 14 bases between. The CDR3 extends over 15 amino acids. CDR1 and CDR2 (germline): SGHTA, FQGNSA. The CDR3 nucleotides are TGTGCCAGCAGCTTATCTGGGGGCGAGGGAGAGACCCAGTACTTC. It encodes CASSLSGGEGETQYF.

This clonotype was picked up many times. The chain's CDR3 is CASKERGTNTGELFF. The CDR3 nucleotides are TGTGCCAGCAAAGAACGGGGGACGAACACCGGGGAGCTGTTTTTT. The V call is TRBV7-2, the J call TRBJ2-2; perhaps TRBD2 as D (6 bases). This CDR3 has 15 amino acids. V was clipped by 7 bases and J by 0 bases, with 12 bases between them. The V gene's germline CDR1 is SGHTA and CDR2 FQGNSA.

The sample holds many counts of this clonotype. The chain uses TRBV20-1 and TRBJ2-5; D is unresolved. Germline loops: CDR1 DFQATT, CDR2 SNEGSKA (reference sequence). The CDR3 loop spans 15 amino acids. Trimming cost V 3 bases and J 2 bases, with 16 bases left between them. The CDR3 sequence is CSARDPTQRQETQYF. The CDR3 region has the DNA TGCAGTGCTAGGGACCCGACACAGAGACAAGAGACCCAGTACTTC.

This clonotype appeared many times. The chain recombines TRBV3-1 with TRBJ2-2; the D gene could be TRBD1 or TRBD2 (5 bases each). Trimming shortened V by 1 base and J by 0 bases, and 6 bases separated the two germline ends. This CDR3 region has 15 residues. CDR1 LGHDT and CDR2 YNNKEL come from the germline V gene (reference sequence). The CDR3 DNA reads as TGTGCCAGCAGCCAAGCGGGACCGAACACCGGGGAGCTGTTTTTT. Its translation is CASSQAGPNTGELFF.